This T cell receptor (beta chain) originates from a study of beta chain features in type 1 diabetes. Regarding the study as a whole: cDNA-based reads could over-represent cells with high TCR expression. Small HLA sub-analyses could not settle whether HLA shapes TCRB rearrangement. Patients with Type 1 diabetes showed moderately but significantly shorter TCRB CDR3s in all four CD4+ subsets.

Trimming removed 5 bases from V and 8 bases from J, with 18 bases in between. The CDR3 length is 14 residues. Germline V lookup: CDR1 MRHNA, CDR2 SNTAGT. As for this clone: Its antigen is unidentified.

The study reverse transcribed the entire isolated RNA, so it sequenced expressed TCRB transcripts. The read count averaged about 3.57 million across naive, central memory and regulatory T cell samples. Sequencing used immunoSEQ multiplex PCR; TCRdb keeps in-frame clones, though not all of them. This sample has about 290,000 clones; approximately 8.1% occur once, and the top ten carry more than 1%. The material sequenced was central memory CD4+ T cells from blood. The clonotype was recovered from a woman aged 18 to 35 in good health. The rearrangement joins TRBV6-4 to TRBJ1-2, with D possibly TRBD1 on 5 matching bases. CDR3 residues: CASSYLDNVGGYTF. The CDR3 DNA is TGTGCCAGCAGTTACCTGGACAACGTGGGAGGCTACACCTTC.